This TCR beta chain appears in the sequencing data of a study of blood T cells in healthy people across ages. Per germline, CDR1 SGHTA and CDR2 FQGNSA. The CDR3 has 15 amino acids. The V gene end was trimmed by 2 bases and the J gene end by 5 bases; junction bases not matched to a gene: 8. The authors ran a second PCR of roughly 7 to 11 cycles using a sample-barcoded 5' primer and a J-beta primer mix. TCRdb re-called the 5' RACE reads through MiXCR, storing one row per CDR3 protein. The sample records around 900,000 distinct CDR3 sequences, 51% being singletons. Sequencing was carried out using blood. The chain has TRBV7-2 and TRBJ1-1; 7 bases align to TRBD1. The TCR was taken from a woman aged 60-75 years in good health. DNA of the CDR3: TGTGCCAGCAGCTTATATACAGGGGAGGAAACTGAAGCTTTCTTT. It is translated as CASSLYTGEETEAFF. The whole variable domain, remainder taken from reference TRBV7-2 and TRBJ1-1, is GAGVSQSPSNKVTEKGKDVELRCDPISGHTALYWYRQSLGQGLEFLIYFQGNSAPDKSGLPSDRFSAERTGGSVSTLTIQRTQQEDSAVYLCASSLYTGEETEAFFGQGTRLTVV.